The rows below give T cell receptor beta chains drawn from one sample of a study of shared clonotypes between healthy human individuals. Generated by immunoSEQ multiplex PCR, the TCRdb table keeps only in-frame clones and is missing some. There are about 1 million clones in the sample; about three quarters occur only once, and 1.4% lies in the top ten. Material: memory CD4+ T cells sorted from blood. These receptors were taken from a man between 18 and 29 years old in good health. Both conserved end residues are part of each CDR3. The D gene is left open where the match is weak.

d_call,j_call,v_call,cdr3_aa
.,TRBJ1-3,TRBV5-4,CASSFRADGNTIYF
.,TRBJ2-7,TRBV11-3,CASSPGGVNEQYF
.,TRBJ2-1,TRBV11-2,CASSLDRTDRGEQFF
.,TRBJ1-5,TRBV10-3,CAISSGQSNQPQHF
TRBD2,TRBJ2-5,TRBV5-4,CASSLHIWASGEETQYF
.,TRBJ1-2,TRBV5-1,CASSLDWEGYGYTF
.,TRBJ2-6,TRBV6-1,CASSEEPSGANVLTF
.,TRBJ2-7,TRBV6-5,CASTRPGSYEQYF
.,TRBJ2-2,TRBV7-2,CASSKRPGELFF
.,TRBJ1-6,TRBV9,CASSVADSYNNSPLHF
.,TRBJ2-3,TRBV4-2,CASSTPTGSSTDTQYF
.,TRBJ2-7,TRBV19,CASSIGRSYEQYF
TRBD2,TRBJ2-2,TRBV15,CATSRVLALNTGELFF
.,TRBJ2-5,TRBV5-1,CASSLAGEAETQYF
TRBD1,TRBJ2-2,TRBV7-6,CASSLGTANTGELFF
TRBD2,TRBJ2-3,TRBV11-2,CASSYGAGGRGNVDTQYF
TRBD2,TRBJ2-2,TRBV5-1,CASSLVAGEAGELFF
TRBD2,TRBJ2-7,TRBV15,CATSSGLAGGYEQYF
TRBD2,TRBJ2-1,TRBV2,CASRGQLAGGPNEQFF
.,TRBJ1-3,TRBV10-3,CAIVGSGNTIYF